This T cell receptor beta chain emerged from a study of blood T cell repertoires in COVID-19. Study as a whole: Nucleic acid was either cDNA or gDNA, and it came from T cells, B-cell-depleted T cells, or PBMCs.

The CDR3 is 14 residues long. V lost 6 bases to trimming and J lost 8 bases; unmatched junction nucleotides: 8. Per the germline V gene, CDR1 is SNHLY and CDR2 is FYNNEI. Some clones are missing from TCRdb's copy, which holds only in-frame ones; the method was immunoSEQ multiplex PCR. The sample carries 50,000 to 75,000 clones, 76% recorded once. Sequences were obtained from peripheral blood. The J gene is TRBJ2-2, the V gene TRBV2; 8 bases are shared with TRBD2. The source of this sequence is a woman older than 75 with acute or convalescent COVID-19. The CDR3 loop is CASRPRTSRGELFF. CDR3 nucleotides: TGTGCCAGCAGACCCAGGACTAGCCGGGGGGAGCTGTTTTTT.